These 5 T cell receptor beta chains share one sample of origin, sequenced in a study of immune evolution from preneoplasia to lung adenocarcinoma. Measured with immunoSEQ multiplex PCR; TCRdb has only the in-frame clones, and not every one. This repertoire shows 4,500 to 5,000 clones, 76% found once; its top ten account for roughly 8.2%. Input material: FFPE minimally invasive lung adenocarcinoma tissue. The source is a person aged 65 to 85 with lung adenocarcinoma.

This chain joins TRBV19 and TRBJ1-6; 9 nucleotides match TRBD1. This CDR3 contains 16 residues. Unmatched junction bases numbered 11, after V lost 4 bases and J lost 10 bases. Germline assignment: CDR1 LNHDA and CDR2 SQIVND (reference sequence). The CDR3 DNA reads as TGTGCCAGTAGTACAAAACAGGGGGCTATCGGATCACCCCTCCACTTT. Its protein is CASSTKQGAIGSPLHF.

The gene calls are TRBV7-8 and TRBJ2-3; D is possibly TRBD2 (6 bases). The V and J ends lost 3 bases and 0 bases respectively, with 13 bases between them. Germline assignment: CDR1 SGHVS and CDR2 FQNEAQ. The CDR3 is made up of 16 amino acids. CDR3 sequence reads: CASSFSGDFSTDTQYF. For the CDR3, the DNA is TGTGCCAGCAGCTTTTCGGGGGACTTCAGCACAGATACGCAGTATTTT. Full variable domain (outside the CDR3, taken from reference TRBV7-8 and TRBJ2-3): GAGVSQSPRYKVAKRGQDVALRCDPISGHVSLFWYQQALGQGPEFLTYFQNEAQLDKSGLPSDRFFAERPEGSVSTLKIQRTQQEDSAVYLCASSFSGDFSTDTQYFGPGTRLTVL.

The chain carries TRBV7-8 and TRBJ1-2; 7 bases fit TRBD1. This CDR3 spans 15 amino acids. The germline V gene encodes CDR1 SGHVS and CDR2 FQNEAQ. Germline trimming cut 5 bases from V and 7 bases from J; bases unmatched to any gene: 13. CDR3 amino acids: CASSAPGQTSVGYTF. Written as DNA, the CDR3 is TGTGCCAGCAGCGCCCCGGGACAGACTTCGGTTGGCTACACCTTC.

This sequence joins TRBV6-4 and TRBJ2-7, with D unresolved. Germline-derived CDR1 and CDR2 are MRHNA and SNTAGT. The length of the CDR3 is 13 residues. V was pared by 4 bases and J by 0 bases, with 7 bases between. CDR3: CASSGQSSYEQYF. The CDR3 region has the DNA TGTGCCAGCAGTGGGCAGAGCTCCTACGAGCAGTACTTC.

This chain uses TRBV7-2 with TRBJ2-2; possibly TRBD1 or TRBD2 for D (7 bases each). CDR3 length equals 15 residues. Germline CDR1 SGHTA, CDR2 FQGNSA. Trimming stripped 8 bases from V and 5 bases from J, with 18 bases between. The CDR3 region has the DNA TGTGCCAGCGCCAGGGGGGGATTTGGGACCGGGGAGCTGTTTTTT. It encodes CASARGGFGTGELFF.